This T cell receptor beta chain was captured by sequencing in a study of T cells in Graves' hyperthyroidism and ophthalmopathy. Study results and limitations: Stable hyperthyroidism was separated from ophthalmopathy by a model based on 13 V-J features. Ophthalmopathy got predicted by the model a median around 6.8 months before its onset. The blood repertoire included most of the expanded thyroid clonotypes above 0.001.

In regard to this clonotype: The antigen remains undetermined.

The CDR3 runs to 17 residues. Unmatched junction bases numbered 16, after V lost 6 bases and J lost 5 bases. From germline, CDR1 is SNHLY and CDR2 FYNNEI. The investigators amplified TCR beta CDR3 regions from RNA transcripts. Carried out on the TCR CDR3, a first-round RT-PCR used the HTBI primer set. TCRdb reprocessed the multiplex PCR reads with MiXCR, giving one entry per CDR3 protein. The table records 450,000 to 700,000 distinct CDR3 sequences, 46% of them present only once. Lactation, pregnancy, other autoimmune disease or uncontrolled infection led to exclusion of patients. This sequence joins TRBV2 and TRBJ2-5; 9 bases are a match to TRBD1. This TCR came from an adult woman with Graves' disease, either hyperthyroidism or ophthalmopathy (not recorded which). Sequencing was done on a sample of peripheral blood or thyroid tissue (not recorded which). The CDR3 here is CASSQVTGGIGEETQYF. For the CDR3, the DNA is TGTGCCAGCAGCCAAGTGACAGGGGGGATCGGTGAGGAGACCCAGTACTTC. Drawing the rest from reference TRBV2 and TRBJ2-5, the complete variable domain is EPEVTQTPSHQVTQMGQEVILRCVPISNHLYFYWYRQILGQKVEFLVSFYNNEISEKSEIFDDQFSVERPDGSNFTLKIRSTKLEDSAMYFCASSQVTGGIGEETQYFGPGTRLLVL.